These 21 T cell receptor beta chains were all obtained from the same sample, sequenced in a study of T cell responses to AZD1222 COVID-19 vaccine. Sequencing was performed with immunoSEQ multiplex PCR; in TCRdb, only in-frame clones are kept and a portion is missing. Among about 150,000 clones, 82% were seen once, and the ten largest hold about 4%. The material sequenced was peripheral blood, taken on day 0 of MenACWY control vaccination. These TCRs come from an adult in good health.

Only one count was recorded for this clone. The sample has other DNA sequences that encode this CDR3 too. The chain uses TRBV5-4 and TRBJ1-2, with unresolved D. This CDR3 region has 14 residues. V lost 1 base to trimming and J lost 1 base, with 8 bases between them. Germline V CDR1 and CDR2: SGHNT, YYREEE (reference sequence). In DNA, the CDR3 is TGTGCCAGCAGCTTGCGCACAGATAACTATGGCTACACCTTC. Residues: CASSLRTDNYGYTF.

V is TRBV9 and J is TRBJ2-3; 10 bases match TRBD2. The CDR3 has 15 amino acids. In germline, CDR1 is SGDLS, CDR2 YYNGEE. After removal of 4 bases from V and 3 bases from J, the junction contained 5 bases not matched to a gene. CDR3 coding DNA: TGTGCCAGCAGCTATCTAGCGGGGGCGACAGATACGCAGTATTTT. Its translation: CASSYLAGATDTQYF. Supplemented by reference TRBV9 and TRBJ2-3, the full variable domain reads DSGVTQTPKHLITATGQRVTLRCSPRSGDLSVYWYQQSLDQGLQFLIQYYNGEERAKGNILERFSAQQFPDLHSELNLSSLELGDSALYFCASSYLAGATDTQYFGPGTRLTVL.

The rearrangement joins TRBV12-3 or TRBV12-4 to TRBJ1-1; a weak D match, TRBD1 (5 bases). Between the trimmed V and J ends, which lost 5 bases and 4 bases, there was a span of 11 bases. CDR3 length: 13 residues. Written as DNA, the CDR3 is TGTGCCAGCAGTCGAGGGGCTTCCACTGAAGCTTTCTTT. Translated, it gives CASSRGASTEAFF.

V usage is TRBV7-3 and J usage is TRBJ2-3; D may be TRBD2 (6 bases). From germline, CDR1 is SGHTA and CDR2 FQGTGA. V lost 3 bases and J 4 bases, leaving 17 bases between the germline ends. The CDR3 runs to 16 residues. The CDR3 sequence: CASSLHGTLNSDTQYF. Here the CDR3 DNA reads TGTGCCAGCAGCTTGCACGGGACTTTAAACTCAGATACGCAGTATTTT.

The chain uses TRBV7-8 and TRBJ1-3; unclear D gene. V was pared by 1 base and J by 3 bases, with 7 bases between. Germline loops: CDR1 SGHVS, CDR2 FQNEAQ. The CDR3 contains 14 residues. The CDR3 reads CASSLVGFGNTIYF. The CDR3, as DNA: TGTGCCAGCAGCTTAGTCGGCTTTGGAAACACCATATATTTT.

V usage is TRBV3-1 (or the pseudogene TRBV3-2) and J usage is TRBJ2-1, with 7 bases matching TRBD2. CDR1 and CDR2 from the germline V gene are LGHDT and YNNKEL (reference sequence). The CDR3 is 15 amino acids. V shed 4 bases and J 2 bases; nucleotides not matched to a gene: 5. The CDR3 is CASSPQRGPYNEQFF. The CDR3 DNA reads TGTGCCAGCAGCCCCCAGCGGGGTCCCTACAATGAGCAGTTCTTC.

J is TRBJ1-6 and V is TRBV15, with 7 bases aligning to TRBD1. The junction had 6 bases not matched to a gene; V was cut back by 8 bases and J by 8 bases. The CDR3 has 13 amino acids. CDR1 and CDR2 from the germline V gene are LNHNV and YYDKDF (reference sequence). CDR3 in amino acids: CATAGDRDSPLHF. CDR3 sequence (DNA): TGTGCCACCGCCGGGGACAGAGATTCACCCCTCCACTTT. Using reference TRBV15 and TRBJ1-6 for the parts outside the CDR3, the full variable domain is DAMVIQNPRYQVTQFGKPVTLSCSQTLNHNVMYWYQQKSSQAPKLLFHYYDKDFNNEADTPDNFQSRRPNTSFCFLDIRSPGLGDTAMYLCATAGDRDSPLHFGNGTRLTVT.

This chain connects TRBV5-4 to TRBJ2-5, with 7 bases fitting TRBD2. V lost 2 bases and J lost 2; bases outside the gene matches: 3. CDR1 SGHNT and CDR2 YYREEE come from the germline V gene (reference sequence). The CDR3 sequence is 14 residues long. CDR3 region: CASSFQRGQETQYF. The CDR3 DNA reads TGTGCCAGCAGCTTTCAGCGGGGTCAAGAGACCCAGTACTTC.

The chain recombines TRBV5-4 with TRBJ2-2; 9 nucleotides agree with TRBD1. Germline V CDR1 and CDR2: SGHNT, YYREEE (reference sequence). CDR3 length: 15 residues. J gave up 6 bases and V 4 bases, and 7 bases lay outside the gene matches. CDR3 amino acids: CASSSGDRVAGELFF. The CDR3 DNA sequence: TGTGCCAGCAGCAGCGGGGACAGGGTGGCCGGGGAGCTGTTTTTT.

This clone was seen more than once but under ten times. The gene calls are TRBV27 and TRBJ1-1, with D possibly matching TRBD1 (6 bases). The V and J ends lost 4 bases and 5 bases respectively, with 11 bases between them. CDR1 MNHEY and CDR2 SMNVEV come from the germline V gene (reference sequence). The CDR3 length is 13 residues. The CDR3 loop is CASSSYRVTEAFF. The DNA for the CDR3 is TGTGCCAGCAGTTCATACAGGGTTACTGAAGCTTTCTTT.

V gene TRBV27 combines with J gene TRBJ2-1, with unresolved D. Trimming left V 4 bases short and J 14 bases short, with 18 bases between. Germline CDR1 reads MNHEY; CDR2 reads SMNVEV (reference sequence). The CDR3 covers 13 residues. CDR3: CASSSLLISQEFF. The CDR3 nucleotides are TGTGCCAGCAGTTCCCTCCTGATATCCCAGGAGTTCTTC.

This clone was detected only a few times. This rearrangement joins TRBV11-2 to TRBJ2-3; the D is unclear. The CDR3 has 14 amino acids. Trimming removed 0 bases from V and 0 bases from J, with 4 bases in between. Germline V CDR1 and CDR2: SGHAT, FQNNGV. The DNA for the CDR3 is TGTGCCAGCAGCTTAGAACCTAGCACAGATACGCAGTATTTT. Residues: CASSLEPSTDTQYF.

This rearrangement joins TRBV7-9 to TRBJ2-1, with D possibly TRBD2 on 6 matching bases. Per germline, CDR1 SEHNR and CDR2 FQNEAQ (reference sequence). The CDR3 loop spans 15 amino acids. V lost 5 bases, J lost 9 bases, and 20 bases lay in between. CDR3 in DNA: TGTGCCAGCAGCCCCCGGGACTCGAGTTTCGGTGAGCAGTTCTTC. It translates to CASSPRDSSFGEQFF.

This clone was seen a few times. The gene calls are TRBV2 and TRBJ2-2; 7 bases are shared with TRBD2. There are 15 residues in the CDR3. Germline V gives CDR1 SNHLY, CDR2 FYNNEI. Unmatched junction bases numbered 4, after V lost 4 bases and J lost 2 bases. CDR3 in amino acids: CASSVGLSNTGELFF. The DNA of the CDR3 is TGTGCCAGCAGTGTGGGACTAAGCAACACCGGGGAGCTGTTTTTT.

The V gene is TRBV2, the J gene TRBJ2-7; 8 bases line up with TRBD1. CDR1 SNHLY and CDR2 FYNNEI come from the germline V gene. The CDR3 is 15 amino acids. After removal of 8 bases from V and 6 bases from J, the junction contained 15 bases not matched to a gene. The CDR3 nucleotides are TGTGCCAGCCTCAGACAGGGGACGAACCCAGGCGAGCAGTACTTC. Protein sequence: CASLRQGTNPGEQYF.

The rearrangement links TRBV15 to TRBJ1-1, with D uncertain. The CDR3 is made up of 15 amino acids. The V gene's germline CDR1 is LNHNV and CDR2 YYDKDF (reference sequence). V lost 1 base to trimming and J lost 0 bases, with 9 bases between them. The CDR3 here is CATSRVAPMNTEAFF. The CDR3 DNA sequence: TGTGCCACCAGCAGAGTAGCCCCCATGAACACTGAAGCTTTCTTT.

The CDR3 here is CASSAQLNGGYTF. As DNA, the CDR3 is TGTGCCAGCAGTGCCCAATTAAATGGTGGCTACACCTTC. The chain joins TRBV2 to TRBJ1-2, with D uncertain. CDR1 and CDR2 (germline): SNHLY, FYNNEI. The CDR3 is made up of 13 amino acids. V gave up 4 bases and J gave up 7 bases, with 13 bases separating them.

V is TRBV15 and J is TRBJ1-5; D is undetermined. The ends were cut back, 0 bases at V and 0 bases at J, with 6 bases in the middle. Germline V gene lookup returns CDR1 LNHNV and CDR2 YYDKDF (reference sequence). The CDR3 contains 15 residues. The CDR3 DNA reads TGTGCCACCAGCAGAGATTTCATTAGCAATCAGCCCCAGCATTTT. Translated, it gives CATSRDFISNQPQHF.

The gene calls are TRBV29-1 and TRBJ2-1; 9 nucleotides match TRBD1. Germline-derived CDR1 and CDR2 are SQVTM and ANQGSEA. CDR3 length: 17 residues. V dropped 3 bases and J dropped 0; count of bases not matched to a gene: 9. The CDR3 bases are TGCAGCGTTGACTCCGGGACAGGGTTGAGCTCCTACAATGAGCAGTTCTTC. It translates to CSVDSGTGLSSYNEQFF.

V usage is TRBV11-2 and J usage is TRBJ2-1, with 11 bases matching TRBD2. Germline V gene data show CDR1 as SGHAT and CDR2 as FQNNGV. V was clipped by 5 bases and J by 7 bases; unmatched bases: 7. This CDR3 has 15 amino acids. DNA for the CDR3: TGTGCCAGCAGCGTCAGACTAGCGGGGAGAAATGAGCAGTTCTTC. Encoded protein: CASSVRLAGRNEQFF.

The chain recombines TRBV28 with TRBJ2-3, with D possibly TRBD1 on 6 matching bases. V lost 4 bases and J lost 8, with 13 bases in between. Germline V gene data show CDR1 as MDHEN and CDR2 as SYDVKM. CDR3 length equals 13 residues. CDR3 bases: TGTGCCAGCAGTTCTACAGTGGGGGCTACGCAGTATTTT. It specifies CASSSTVGATQYF.